Here is one T cell receptor beta chain with its context. Its matching antigen is unknown. The sample originates from a study of PD-1 blockade in classical Hodgkin lymphoma. Study observations and caveats: Those achieving complete response showed baseline diversity like newly diagnosed patients.

Germline CDR1 reads LGHNA; CDR2 reads YNFKEQ. The CDR3 has 16 residues. Trimming shortened V by 1 base and J by 2 bases, and 14 bases separated the two germline ends. All patients experienced relapse after autologous stem cell transplantation, and brentuximab vedotin exposure was variable. Assay: immunoSEQ multiplex PCR; the TCRdb copy retains only in-frame clones and omits some. The data hold tens of thousands of clones, with more than 80% observed a single time. The J gene is TRBJ1-2, the V gene TRBV4-2; D remains ambiguous. The sample was peripheral blood mononuclear cells (PBMCs), taken at baseline. This TCR derives from a human donor with classical Hodgkin lymphoma. The DNA of the CDR3 is TGTGCCAGCAGCCAAGGGGAGGGATCCTTAAACTATGGCTACACCTTC. This codes for CASSQGEGSLNYGYTF.